What follows describes a single T cell receptor beta chain. This entry comes from a study of shared clonotypes between healthy human individuals. Profiling relied on immunoSEQ multiplex PCR, and the TCRdb table lists in-frame clones only, not all of them. The table has nearly 2 million clones, roughly 94% seen once. CD45RO-negative, CCR7-positively selected cells formed the naive CD8 fraction, excluding terminally differentiated effector memory CD45RA+ cells. CDR3 length: 17 residues. In germline, CDR1 is SNHLY, CDR2 FYNNEI. Unmatched junction bases numbered 4, after V lost 0 bases and J lost 2 bases.

The chain joins TRBV2 to TRBJ2-5; TRBD2 matches at 12 bases. Sequences were obtained from naive CD8+ T cells sorted from blood. This receptor was obtained from a young man in good health. The CDR3 is CASSEAETSGGQETQYF. DNA of the CDR3: TGTGCCAGCAGTGAAGCGGAGACTAGCGGGGGACAAGAGACCCAGTACTTC.